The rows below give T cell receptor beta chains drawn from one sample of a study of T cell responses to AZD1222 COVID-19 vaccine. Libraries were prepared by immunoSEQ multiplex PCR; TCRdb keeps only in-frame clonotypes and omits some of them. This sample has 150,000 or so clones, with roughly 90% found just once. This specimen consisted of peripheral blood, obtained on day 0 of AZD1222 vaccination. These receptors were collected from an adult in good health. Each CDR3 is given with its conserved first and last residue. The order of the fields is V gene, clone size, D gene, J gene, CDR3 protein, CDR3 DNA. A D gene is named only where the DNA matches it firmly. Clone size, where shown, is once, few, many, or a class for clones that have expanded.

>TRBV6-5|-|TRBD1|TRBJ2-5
CASSTSRGQKTQYF
TGTGCCAGCAGTACATCCAGGGGGCAGAAGACCCAGTACTTC
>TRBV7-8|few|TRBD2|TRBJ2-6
CASSTSTSGGSGANVLTF
TGTGCCAGCAGCACGTCGACTAGCGGGGGCTCGGGGGCCAACGTCCTGACTTTC
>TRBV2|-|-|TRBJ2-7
CASSVRESYEQYF
TGTGCCAGCAGTGTGAGGGAGTCCTACGAGCAGTACTTC
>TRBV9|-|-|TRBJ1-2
CASSANPGLGGYTF
TGTGCCAGCAGCGCCAACCCGGGGCTAGGCGGCTACACCTTC
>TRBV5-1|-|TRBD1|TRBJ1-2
CASSPGQGLYGYTF
TGCGCCAGCAGCCCTGGACAGGGACTGTATGGCTACACCTTC
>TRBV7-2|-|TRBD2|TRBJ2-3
CASSFYGGGGTDTQYF
TGTGCCAGCAGCTTTTATGGCGGGGGGGGCACAGATACGCAGTATTTT
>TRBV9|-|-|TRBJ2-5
CASSGGRREETQYF
TGTGCCAGCAGCGGGGGGCGGAGGGAAGAGACCCAGTACTTC
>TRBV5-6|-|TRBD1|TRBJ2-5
CASSSRGQAQETQYF
TGTGCCAGCAGCTCCCGGGGACAGGCACAAGAGACCCAGTACTTC
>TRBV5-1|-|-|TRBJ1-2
CASSLIAGANYGYTF
TGCGCCAGCAGCTTGATTGCGGGGGCTAACTATGGCTACACCTTC
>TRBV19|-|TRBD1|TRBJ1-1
CASSTTGLATEAFF
TGTGCCAGTAGTACGACAGGGTTGGCGACTGAAGCTTTCTTT
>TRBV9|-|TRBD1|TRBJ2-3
CASSVAPRTGGTDTQYF
TGTGCCAGCAGCGTAGCCCCGAGGACAGGGGGAACAGATACGCAGTATTTT
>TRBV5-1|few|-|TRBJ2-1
CASSSDRGSYNEQFF
TGCGCCAGCAGCTCGGACAGAGGCTCCTACAATGAGCAGTTCTTC
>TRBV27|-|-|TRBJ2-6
CASSLYSGMSGANVLTF
TGTGCCAGCAGTTTATACTCCGGAATGTCTGGGGCCAACGTCCTGACTTTC
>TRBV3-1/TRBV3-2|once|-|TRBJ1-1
CASSLSTGGLTNTEAFF
TGTGCCAGCAGCCTTTCGACGGGGGGGCTTACGAACACTGAAGCTTTCTTT
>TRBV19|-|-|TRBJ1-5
CASSLTWRGNQPQHF
TGTGCCAGTAGTTTGACCTGGAGGGGCAATCAGCCCCAGCATTTT
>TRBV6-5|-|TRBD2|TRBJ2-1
CASSYGRGGLNEQFF
TGTGCCAGCAGTTACGGGCGGGGGGGCCTCAATGAGCAGTTCTTC
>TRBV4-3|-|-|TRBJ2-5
CASSQTGEETQYF
TGCGCCAGCAGCCAAACCGGCGAGGAGACCCAGTACTTC
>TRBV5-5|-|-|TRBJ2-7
CASSLIGQVFYEQYF
TGTGCCAGCAGCTTGATCGGGCAGGTCTTCTACGAGCAGTACTTC
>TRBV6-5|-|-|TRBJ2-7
CASSQWGYEQYF
TGTGCCAGCAGCCAATGGGGTTACGAGCAGTACTTC
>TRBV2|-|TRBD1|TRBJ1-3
CASSTGDLGNTIYF
TGTGCCAGCAGTACAGGGGACCTCGGAAACACCATATATTTT
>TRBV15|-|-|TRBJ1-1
CATSRDFNREAFF
TGTGCCACCAGCAGAGATTTCAACCGTGAAGCTTTCTTT
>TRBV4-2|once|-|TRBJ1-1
CASSQDPGGGTEAFF
TGTGCCAGCAGCCAAGATCCCGGGGGCGGCACTGAAGCTTTCTTT
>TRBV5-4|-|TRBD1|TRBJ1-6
CASSMTGTKGSPLHF
TGTGCCAGCAGCATGACAGGGACGAAAGGTTCACCCCTCCACTTT
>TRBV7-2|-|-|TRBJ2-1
CASSTIAESYNEQFF
TGTGCCAGCAGCACAATAGCGGAGTCCTACAATGAGCAGTTCTTC
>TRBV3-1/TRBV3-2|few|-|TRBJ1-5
CASSQDRGQPQHF
TGTGCCAGCAGCCAAGACAGGGGTCAGCCCCAGCATTTT
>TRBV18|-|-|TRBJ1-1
CASSPGLWGDTEAFF
TGTGCCAGCTCACCGGGACTCTGGGGGGACACTGAAGCTTTCTTT
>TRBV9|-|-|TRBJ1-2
CASSAAHGNYGYTF
TGTGCCAGCAGCGCCGCCCATGGTAACTATGGCTACACCTTC
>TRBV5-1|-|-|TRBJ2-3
CASSLGSHTDTQYF
TGCGCCAGCAGCCTCGGTAGCCACACAGATACGCAGTATTTT
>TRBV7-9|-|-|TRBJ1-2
CASSRMGGYTF
TGTGCCAGCAGCCGGATGGGTGGCTACACCTTC
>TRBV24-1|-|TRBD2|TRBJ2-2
CATSGLAGGTGELFF
TGTGCCACCAGTGGTCTAGCGGGGGGCACTGGGGAGCTGTTTTTT
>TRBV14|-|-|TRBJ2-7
CASSHYTDNYEQYF
TGTGCCAGCAGCCACTATACGGACAACTACGAGCAGTACTTC
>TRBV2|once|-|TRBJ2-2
CASNPKTRGELFF
TGTGCCAGCAATCCAAAAACTCGCGGGGAGCTGTTTTTT
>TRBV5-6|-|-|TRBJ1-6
CASSLGGSQNSPLHF
TGTGCCAGCTCCCTGGGGGGTTCACAGAATTCACCCCTCCACTTT
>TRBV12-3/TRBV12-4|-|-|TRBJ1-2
CASSYDGTYGYTF
TGTGCCAGCAGTTACGACGGAACCTATGGCTACACCTTC
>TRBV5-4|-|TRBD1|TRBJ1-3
CASRAGTGAGNTIYF
TGTGCCAGCAGGGCCGGGACAGGGGCGGGAAACACCATATATTTT
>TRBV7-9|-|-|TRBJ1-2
CASSLAGGVYGYTF
TGTGCCAGCAGCTTGGCCGGGGGAGTCTACGGCTACACCTTC
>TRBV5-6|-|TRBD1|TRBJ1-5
CASSPGQGPSRGPQHF
TGTGCCAGCAGCCCAGGACAGGGTCCAAGCCGGGGGCCCCAGCATTTT
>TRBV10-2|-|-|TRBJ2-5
CATARGANQETQYF
TGCGCCACCGCCCGTGGGGCGAATCAAGAGACCCAGTACTTC
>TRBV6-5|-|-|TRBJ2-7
CASSYGGNYEQYF
TGTGCCAGCAGTTACGGGGGCAACTACGAGCAGTACTTC
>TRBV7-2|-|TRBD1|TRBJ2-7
CASNGQGYYEQYF
TGTGCCAGCAACGGACAGGGCTACTACGAGCAGTACTTC
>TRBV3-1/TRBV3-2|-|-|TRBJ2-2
CASSPKRVGELFF
TGTGCCAGCAGCCCAAAAAGAGTCGGGGAGCTGTTTTTT